Presented here are 21 T cell receptor beta chains from one specimen sequenced in a study of T cell repertoires in cytomegalovirus infection. TCRdb re-called the reads through MiXCR, storing one row per CDR3 protein. The sample lists more than 400,000 distinct CDR3 sequences; 26% were seen once. Sequencing was done on a sample of PBMCs. Receptors were obtained from a human donor in good health (CMV status not recorded). Some clones in this sample may be carry-over from other donors' samples.

The chain couples TRBV4-3 to TRBJ2-1; 15 nucleotides match TRBD2. Trimming at V came to 3 bases and at J to 8 bases, leaving 5 bases not matched to a gene. This CDR3 contains 16 residues. CDR1 and CDR2 from the germline V gene are LGHNA and YSLEER. The CDR3 DNA reads as TGCGCCAGCAGCCACGGACTAGCGGGAGGGCCCGATGAGCAGTTCTTC. This sequence encodes CASSHGLAGGPDEQFF.

This clonotype was counted between two and nine times. This chain links TRBV15 with TRBJ1-5; the D is unclear. Germline assignment: CDR1 LNHNV and CDR2 YYDKDF (reference sequence). Trimming stripped 0 bases from V and 3 bases from J, with 15 bases between. The CDR3 contains 17 residues. The chain's CDR3 is CATSRDIPRTPNQPQHF. The CDR3 coding sequence is TGTGCCACCAGCAGAGATATCCCCCGAACCCCCAATCAGCCCCAGCATTTT.

This clonotype showed up many times. The genes are TRBV6-5 and TRBJ2-7, with D hard to call. The CDR3 contains 15 residues. Looked up from germline, CDR1 is MNHEY and CDR2 is SVGAGI. The germline V and J ends were trimmed by 2 bases and 0 bases, with 11 bases remaining between them. CDR3 region: CASSYDKSYSYEQYF. The CDR3 coding sequence is TGTGCCAGCAGTTACGACAAAAGTTACTCCTACGAGCAGTACTTC.

The chain couples TRBV4-3 to TRBJ2-2, with 9 nucleotides matching TRBD2. Per germline, CDR1 LGHNA and CDR2 YSLEER. V shed 0 bases and J 0 bases; nucleotides not matched to a gene: 5. This CDR3 contains 18 residues. The CDR3 nucleotides are TGCGCCAGCAGCCAAGATTCCGCTAGCGGGACGAACACCGGGGAGCTGTTTTTT. It encodes CASSQDSASGTNTGELFF.

The chain carries TRBV2 and TRBJ2-2; D is unclear. The CDR3 is made up of 15 amino acids. V dropped 1 base and J dropped 7 bases, with 13 bases sitting between them. Germline-derived CDR1 and CDR2 are SNHLY and FYNNEI. CDR3 bases: TGTGCCAGCAGTGAAGACGCTATTGGGGACGGGGAGCTGTTTTTT. As protein: CASSEDAIGDGELFF. The entire variable domain, with the rest obtained from reference TRBV2 and TRBJ2-2, is as follows: EPEVTQTPSHQVTQMGQEVILRCVPISNHLYFYWYRQILGQKVEFLVSFYNNEISEKSEIFDDQFSVERPDGSNFTLKIRSTKLEDSAMYFCASSEDAIGDGELFFGEGSRLTVL.

This clonotype was detected many times. V gene TRBV7-2 combines with J gene TRBJ2-3, with unresolved D. The V gene's germline CDR1 is SGHTA and CDR2 FQGNSA. The CDR3 has 13 residues. V lost 5 bases and J lost 2, with 8 bases in between. CDR3 in DNA: TGTGCCAGCAGCCCGCTAAACACAGATACGCAGTATTTT. Encoded protein: CASSPLNTDTQYF.

The genes are TRBV7-6 and TRBJ2-1; 7 nucleotides align to TRBD1. This CDR3 spans 14 amino acids. Germline CDR1 reads SGHVS; CDR2 reads FNYEAQ. Losses at the gene ends were 11 bases for V and 3 bases for J; bases not matched to a gene: 10. The CDR3 protein is CAETGTENYNEQFF. The DNA for the CDR3 is TGTGCCGAAACCGGGACAGAAAACTACAATGAGCAGTTCTTC.

The gene calls are TRBV5-4 and TRBJ2-2, with 13 bases identical to TRBD2. The CDR3 length is 19 residues. Trimming at V came to 0 bases and at J to 7 bases, leaving 12 bases not matched to a gene. The germline gives CDR1 SGHNT, CDR2 YYREEE (reference sequence). CDR3 coding DNA: TGTGCCAGCAGCTTGGCGGCGCTTACTAGCGGGAGGGCCGTCGGGGAGCTGTTTTTT. Encoded protein: CASSLAALTSGRAVGELFF. Full variable domain (remainder filled in from reference TRBV5-4 and TRBJ2-2): ETGVTQSPTHLIKTRGQQVTLRCSSQSGHNTVSWYQQALGQGPQFIFQYYREEENGRGNFPPRFSGLQFPNYSSELNVNALELDDSALYLCASSLAALTSGRAVGELFFGEGSRLTVL.

The chain employs TRBV7-4 and TRBJ2-5; no clear D. This CDR3 spans 13 amino acids. CDR1 SGHVT and CDR2 SQSDAQ come from the germline V gene. Trimming took off 5 bases at V and 5 bases at J, with 12 bases between the two ends. CDR3 in DNA: TGTGCCAGCAGCAGTTCTCTAGGGGAGACCCAGTACTTC. It is translated as CASSSSLGETQYF.

This clonotype has a handful of counts. The rearrangement links TRBV4-1 to TRBJ2-7, with 11 bases identical to TRBD2. V lost 8 bases, J lost 3 bases, and 9 bases stayed unmatched. CDR1 MGHRA and CDR2 YSYEKL come from the germline V gene. The CDR3 runs 15 residues. The CDR3 DNA reads as TGCGCCAGCTCACCGGGACTAGCGGAGTTCTACGAGCAGTACTTC. Translating it yields CASSPGLAEFYEQYF.

At least ten counts were recorded for this clonotype. The chain employs TRBV7-6 and TRBJ2-5; 10 bases are a match to TRBD2. This CDR3 contains 16 residues. Germline loops: CDR1 SGHVS, CDR2 FNYEAQ. V was clipped by 5 bases and J by 3 bases; unmatched bases: 9. CDR3 amino acids: CASSLGEREGKETQYF. As DNA, the CDR3 is TGTGCCAGCAGCCTGGGAGAGCGGGAGGGTAAAGAGACCCAGTACTTC.

This clonotype appeared a few times. The chain couples TRBV29-1 to TRBJ1-2; a possible D gene is TRBD1 (5 bases). Germline assignment: CDR1 SQVTM and CDR2 ANQGSEA. CDR3 length equals 14 residues. Trimming shortened V by 2 bases and J by 11 bases, and 21 bases separated the two germline ends. This CDR3 reads CSVEPTGRKGPYTF. In DNA form, the CDR3 reads TGCAGCGTTGAACCAACGGGACGGAAGGGGCCGTACACCTTC.

This clonotype was counted a few times. V and J are TRBV6-1 and TRBJ1-2; D unresolved. The V end lost 6 bases, the J end lost 2 bases, and 16 bases lay between the germline ends. CDR3 size: 15 residues. Germline loops: CDR1 MNHNS, CDR2 SASEGT. The CDR3 coding sequence is TGTGCCAGCAGCGCTAGTCGGGCTTCAAACTATGGCTACACCTTC. Its protein product is CASSASRASNYGYTF.

The chain employs TRBV7-6 and TRBJ2-7, with a possible D match to TRBD2 (7 bases). The CDR3 length is 15 residues. The germline CDR1 and CDR2 sequences are SGHVS and FNYEAQ. Trimming took off 3 bases at V and 3 bases at J, with 15 bases between the two ends. DNA for the CDR3: TGTGCCAGCAGCTTGAAACAGGGAGGGGGCTACGAGCAGTACTTC. Protein sequence: CASSLKQGGGYEQYF. The full variable domain, with the rest looked up from reference TRBV7-6 and TRBJ2-7, is GAGVSQSPRYKVTKRGQDVALRCDPISGHVSLYWYRQALGQGPEFLTYFNYEAQQDKSGLPNDRFSAERPEGSISTLTIQRTEQRDSAMYRCASSLKQGGGYEQYFGPGTRLTVT.

The chain couples TRBV11-3 to TRBJ2-5; D remains ambiguous. Trimming cost V 5 bases and J 5 bases, with 21 bases left between them. Per the germline V gene, CDR1 is SGHNT and CDR2 is YENEEA. The CDR3 covers 16 residues. The CDR3 reads CASSVERDPYGETQYF. CDR3 nucleotides: TGTGCCAGCAGCGTTGAACGAGACCCTTACGGGGAGACCCAGTACTTC.

This clonotype was observed many times. This chain uses TRBV4-1 with TRBJ1-3, with 8 bases that match TRBD1. The CDR3 has 14 residues. Germline CDR1 reads MGHRA; CDR2 reads YSYEKL. With 3 bases clipped from V and 3 bases from J, the junction kept 1 base outside the gene matches. The CDR3 sequence is CASSHGTGGNTIYF. In DNA, the CDR3 is TGCGCCAGCAGCCATGGGACAGGTGGAAACACCATATATTTT.

V usage is TRBV6-2 or TRBV6-3 and J usage is TRBJ2-3; 7 bases are a match to TRBD2. In germline, CDR1 is MNHEY, CDR2 SVGEGT. J was trimmed by 2 bases and V by 6 bases; bases with no gene match: 11. CDR3 length equals 16 residues. The CDR3 protein is CASRPPRGSPTDTQYF. CDR3 bases: TGTGCCAGCAGGCCCCCGCGCGGGAGTCCCACAGATACGCAGTATTTT.

This chain joins TRBV6-5 and TRBJ2-3; D uncertain. Trimming took off 0 bases at V and 6 bases at J, with 7 bases between the two ends. Germline CDR1 is MNHEY and CDR2 is SVGAGI. The CDR3 spans 13 residues. CDR3 region: CASSYSYLDTQYF. The CDR3 bases are TGTGCCAGCAGTTACTCGTACCTGGATACGCAGTATTTT.

This clonotype was found many times. J is TRBJ2-1 and V is TRBV11-2; D perhaps matches TRBD2 (6 bases). This CDR3 comprises 16 residues. Germline values: CDR1 SGHAT, CDR2 FQNNGV. Trimming took off 3 bases at V and 7 bases at J, with 19 bases between the two ends. DNA of the CDR3: TGTGCCAGCAGCTTCACGAGGCGAAGTGGGAGGAATGAGCAGTTCTTC. Residues: CASSFTRRSGRNEQFF.

This sequence joins TRBV18 and TRBJ2-1; TRBD2 aligns across 8 bases. The CDR3 totals 15 residues. The germline V gene encodes CDR1 KGHSH and CDR2 LQKENI. V was clipped by 3 bases and J by 5 bases; unmatched bases: 6. The CDR3 DNA reads as TGTGCCAGCTCACCCCCCGGACTAGCTCACAATGAGCAGTTCTTC. Protein: CASSPPGLAHNEQFF. Full variable domain (missing parts from reference TRBV18 and TRBJ2-1): NAGVMQNPRHLVRRRGQEARLRCSPMKGHSHVYWYRQLPEEGLKFMVYLQKENIIDESGMPKERFSAEFPKEGPSILRIQQVVRGDSAAYFCASSPPGLAHNEQFFGPGTRLTVL.

This clonotype was observed a handful of times. The rearrangement joins TRBV10-3 to TRBJ2-7; possibly TRBD1 or TRBD2 for D (5 bases each). From germline, CDR1 is ENHRY and CDR2 SYGVKD. CDR3 length: 13 amino acids. Trimming cost V 8 bases and J 0 bases, with 11 bases left between them. In DNA form, the CDR3 reads TGTGCCATCGCCCGGGGCCGCTCCTACGAGCAGTACTTC. It translates to CAIARGRSYEQYF.